A selection of T cell receptor beta chains follows, all from one sample in a study of cytomegalovirus exposure and HLA in healthy donors. TCRdb's table, derived via immunoSEQ multiplex PCR, lists solely in-frame clones and lacks some. Among around 100,000 clones listed, just under 70% were seen once. What was sequenced was PBMCs. The receptors were sampled from a man aged 25 to 40 in good health and CMV-seropositive. Each CDR3 is given with its conserved first and last residue. Each record gives: V gene, CDR3 protein.

v_call: TRBV18
cdr3_aa: CASSQTGGADQPQHF

v_call: TRBV2
cdr3_aa: CASSQAGGPTDTQYF

v_call: TRBV20-1
cdr3_aa: CSARSSEQYF

v_call: TRBV29-1
cdr3_aa: CSVLGGTGNSGTEAFF

v_call: TRBV4-3
cdr3_aa: CASSQTVARDYNEQFF

v_call: TRBV6-5
cdr3_aa: CASSHTISNEKLFF

v_call: TRBV27
cdr3_aa: CASSRGQGAFNEQFF

v_call: TRBV5-4
cdr3_aa: CASSLDGNNEQFF

v_call: TRBV19
cdr3_aa: CASSIATGVNTEAFF

v_call: TRBV2
cdr3_aa: CASSVRGRGSNEKLFF

v_call: TRBV29-1
cdr3_aa: CSVSRQGAVKDTEAFF

v_call: TRBV30
cdr3_aa: CAWSLGTGLRYSNQPQHF

v_call: TRBV18
cdr3_aa: CASSPTAAGARNEKQFF

v_call: TRBV4-3
cdr3_aa: CASSPTLSLAKNIQYF

v_call: TRBV2
cdr3_aa: CASTGTGGDQPQHF

v_call: TRBV27
cdr3_aa: CASSLSRARPNEQFF

v_call: TRBV7-8
cdr3_aa: CASRGGRSGNTIYF

v_call: TRBV5-6
cdr3_aa: CASSFGRQEIWYGYTF

v_call: TRBV4-1
cdr3_aa: CASSQVGGWAEAFF

v_call: TRBV14
cdr3_aa: CASSPRGTGYGYTF

v_call: TRBV5-5
cdr3_aa: CASSLAGDYGYTF

v_call: TRBV5-1
cdr3_aa: CASSLVGLAGSYNEQFF

v_call: TRBV5-1
cdr3_aa: CASSLSSQGSYEQYF

v_call: TRBV6-6
cdr3_aa: CASRTQGGSSGNTIYF

v_call: TRBV27
cdr3_aa: CASSLSSMREGRETQYF

v_call: TRBV11-2
cdr3_aa: CASSPWTTETTGELFF

v_call: TRBV4-1
cdr3_aa: CASSQDLAVEQFF

v_call: TRBV7-6
cdr3_aa: CASSLRQGSSLYNEQFF

v_call: TRBV11-2
cdr3_aa: CASLAWSGELFF